The subject of this entry is one T cell receptor (beta chain). No antigen is known for it. No base qualities exist here, and no much larger clone lies one base off it. V is cut back by 5 bases and J by 9 bases, with 4 bases in the junction unmatched. As encoded in the germline V gene, CDR1 is MNHNS while CDR2 is SASEGT. The CDR3 runs 14 amino acids, cysteine and phenylalanine included. Solely the CDR3 DNA is kept, with 42 bases framed from the first base. The data originate from a study of shared clonotypes between healthy human individuals (dated by TCRdb to the early 2020s). Describing the broader study: Two women and three men aged 18 to 49 years were included in the cohort. Between about 0.8 and 9 billion PBMCs per donor were obtained by leukapheresis. The study deeply sequenced blood TCR repertoires of five healthy adults to estimate repertoire size and the extent of clonotype sharing between individuals. Different laboratories and diverse techniques were used to prepare libraries and sequence TCR repertoires, to increase sequencing depth and limit assay-specific biases. For each donor, CD4 naive and CD4 memory were each given three plates, CD8 naive was given two plates, and CD8 memory was given one plate.

Points the paper makes about the study in general: Estimated clonotype richness was generally larger for naive than for memory subsets. Because the study included a small number of donors, the genetic and exposure-history diversity represented was limited. Only blood was sampled, and tissue TCR repertoires likely differ from those in blood. Pairwise subsampling indicated that sequencing depth was expected to affect the degree of clonotype sharing among donors. Compared with non-shared clonotypes, the clonotypes found in all four sorted-subset donors had higher generation probabilities. Even with the large sequencing depth, rarefaction of the sorted-subset datasets indicated that sequencing was incomplete. Sharing across several donors was observed for around 4.8% of naive CD4, over 3% of naive CD8, about 2.3% of memory CD4, and roughly 0.4% of memory CD8 clonotypes.

Using the deep immunoSEQ assay, TCR CDR3 regions were amplified from genomic DNA by multiplex PCR. Genomic DNA extracted from each cell subset was distributed evenly over all wells of several immunoSEQ 96-well plates, and each plate served as one replicate. For sorted subsets, about 220 ng of genomic DNA, equivalent to around 30,000 T cell genomes, went into each replicate PCR. The purified libraries were quantified using a Qubit 3.0 fluorometer, sized with a Bioanalyzer 2100, and then quantified again using the KAPA Library Quantification kit. Every immunoSEQ 96-well plate was sequenced on a separate single-read 150-cycle Illumina NextSeq 550 flow cell. In the source study's methods: The immunoSEQ output contained only junctional sequences without quality scores, so filtering could not match that applied to full-length reads. To assign V/J genes and CDR3, sequences were annotated against IMGT germline references using PyIR, a Python wrapper for IgBLAST v1.9. Any read was removed if the V/J assignment was weak (E-value above 1e-6), the CDR3 was missing, or the read contained stop codons, out-of-frame junctions, or ambiguous translated residues. A V3J clonotype was defined by an identical inferred V gene, J gene, and CDR3 amino acid sequence. To compute the percentage overlap between repertoires, the number of shared unique clonotypes was divided by the size of the smaller repertoire. RTK rarefaction, the Chao1 estimator, and Recon v2.1 estimates of unobserved clonotypes were used to assess repertoire richness. For all TCRbeta clonotypes obtained by the gDNA method from a few donors, generation probabilities were computed with OLGA. TCRdb provides this immuneACCESS table in a form limited to in-frame rearrangements. Some clones are lacking; in checked studies, under half of them reflect an unresolved V gene, and why the rest are absent is not known. The DNA gave D and trimming, while V, J and clone size come from that table. This sample has millions of clones in its table, and just over 90% of those were observed once. Clones ranked in the top ten supply 0.11% to 0.15% of the sample.

Donors were healthy HIV-negative adults with no recently reported acute infections or vaccinations. Every donor was a Caucasian adult living in Nashville, Tennessee, USA. CD4+ T cells were enriched by magnetic negative selection; naive cells were then positively selected on CD45RA, and the negative fraction formed the memory subset. After blood collection by leukapheresis, PBMCs were isolated using Ficoll-Histopaque density gradient centrifugation and then cryopreserved in the vapor phase of liquid nitrogen. Purity and quantity of every magnetically sorted T cell population were checked by analytical flow cytometry. From each sorted fraction, genomic DNA was isolated and quantified by UV absorbance on a Nanodrop 2000c.

The V gene is TRBV6-1 and the J gene is TRBJ1-6; TRBD1 fits 10 bases in the junction. This TCR came from a man aged 18 to 30 in good health. Sequencing input: naive CD4+ T cells sorted from blood. Per the publication, the cell subset or site label means: CD45RA+ positively selected. The DNA sequence follows: TGTGCCAGCAGTAAGACAGGGGGCTTTTCACCCCTCCACTTT. Its coded protein is CASSKTGGFSPLHF.